These T cell receptor beta chains were read from a single sample in a study of cytomegalovirus exposure and HLA in healthy donors. Method: immunoSEQ multiplex PCR; TCRdb's copy keeps in-frame clones and lacks some. In the table there are about 150,000 clones, about a tenth of which are singletons. The sample consisted of PBMCs. The origin of the receptors is a male donor in good health and CMV-seronegative. Each CDR3 is given with its conserved first and last residue. D genes are given only for firm matches. Clone size is shown for a subset of rows, as once, few, many or a class of expanded clone.

D gene | J gene | clone size | V gene | CDR3 protein | CDR3 DNA
. | TRBJ1-1 | few | TRBV4-1 | CASSQDRGGKTEAFF | TGCGCCAGCAGCCAGGATAGGGGCGGAAAGACTGAAGCTTTCTTT
. | TRBJ1-2 | . | TRBV2 | CASTRDNYGYTF | TGTGCCAGCACCAGGGATAACTATGGCTACACCTTC
. | TRBJ2-7 | . | TRBV7-9 | CASSLSPALAF | TGTGCCAGCAGCTTGTCTCCCGCTTTAGCTTTC
TRBD1 | TRBJ1-1 | few | TRBV28 | CASSLWGDRMNTEAFF | TGTGCCAGCAGTTTATGGGGGGACAGGATGAACACTGAAGCTTTCTTT
TRBD2 | TRBJ2-1 | . | TRBV28 | CASSLFLRMVPWGLAGSYNEQFF | TGTGCCAGCAGTTTATTCTTACGTATGGTGCCCTGGGGACTAGCGGGCTCCTACAATGAGCAGTTCTTC
TRBD2 | TRBJ2-1 | . | TRBV2 | CASRGTSGYDNEQFF | TGTGCCAGCAGGGGGACTAGCGGATACGACAATGAGCAGTTCTTC
TRBD1 | TRBJ2-7 | . | TRBV7-9 | CASSLQGDEQYF | TGTGCCAGCAGCTTACAGGGGGACGAGCAGTACTTC
. | TRBJ2-5 | few | TRBV11-2 | CASSFCRETQYF | TGTGCCAGCAGCTTCTGTCGGGAGACCCAGTACTTC
TRBD1 | TRBJ1-2 | few | TRBV2 | CASRRAQGINYGYTF | TGTGCCAGCAGGCGGGCACAGGGGATTAACTATGGCTACACCTTC
. | TRBJ1-1 | few | TRBV7-6 | CASSLYSQTSNTEAFF | TGTGCCAGCAGCTTATATTCACAAACGTCGAACACTGAAGCTTTCTTT
TRBD2 | TRBJ2-3 | . | TRBV10-2 | CASGLAGGPGDTQYF | TGCGCCAGCGGACTAGCGGGAGGGCCAGGAGATACGCAGTATTTT
TRBD2 | TRBJ2-3 | . | TRBV9 | CASGSSGISDTQYF | TGTGCCAGCGGATCGAGCGGGATTTCAGATACGCAGTATTTT
. | TRBJ2-7 | . | TRBV19 | CASSIEASRGGSSYEQYF | TGTGCCAGTAGTATAGAGGCCTCTCGTGGGGGCTCCTCCTACGAGCAGTACTTC
TRBD1 | TRBJ1-5 | . | TRBV7-2 | CASSTSRGLGNQPQHF | TGTGCCAGCAGCACTTCCAGGGGGCTAGGCAATCAGCCCCAGCATTTT
. | TRBJ2-3 | . | TRBV15 | CATSSGDSTDTQYF | TGTGCCACCAGCAGCGGAGACTCCACAGATACGCAGTATTTT
TRBD2 | TRBJ2-5 | . | TRBV7-2 | CASSYRGGSIETQYF | TGTGCCAGCTCCTACCGGGGGGGCAGCATTGAGACCCAGTACTTC
TRBD2 | TRBJ2-5 | . | TRBV9 | CASSGTSGGAVETQYF | TGTGCCAGCAGCGGAACTAGCGGGGGGGCCGTGGAGACCCAGTACTTC
. | TRBJ1-5 | few | TRBV28 | CASSPPSSWQPQHF | TGTGCCAGCAGTCCACCATCCAGTTGGCAGCCCCAGCATTTT
TRBD2 | TRBJ2-3 | . | TRBV30 | CAWDSGRTDTQYF | TGTGCCTGGGATAGCGGGAGGACAGATACGCAGTATTTT
. | TRBJ1-4 | few | TRBV11-1 | CASSTQMGAREKLFF | TGTGCCAGCAGCACCCAGATGGGGGCTAGAGAAAAACTGTTTTTT